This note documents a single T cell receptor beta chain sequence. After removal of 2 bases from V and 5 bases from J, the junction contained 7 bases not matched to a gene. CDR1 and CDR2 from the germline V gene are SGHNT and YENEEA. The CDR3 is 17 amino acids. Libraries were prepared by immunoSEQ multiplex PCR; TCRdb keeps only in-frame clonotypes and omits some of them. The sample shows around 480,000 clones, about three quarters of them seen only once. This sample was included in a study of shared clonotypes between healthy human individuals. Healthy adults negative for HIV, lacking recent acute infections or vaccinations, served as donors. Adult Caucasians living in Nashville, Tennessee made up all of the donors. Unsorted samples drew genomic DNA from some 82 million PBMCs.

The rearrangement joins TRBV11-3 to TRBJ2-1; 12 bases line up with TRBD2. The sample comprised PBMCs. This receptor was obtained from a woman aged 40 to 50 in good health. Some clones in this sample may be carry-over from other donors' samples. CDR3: CASSLYTLAGGNNEQFF. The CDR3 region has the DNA TGTGCCAGCAGCTTATACACGCTAGCGGGAGGGAACAATGAGCAGTTCTTC. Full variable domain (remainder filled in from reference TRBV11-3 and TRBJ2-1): EAGVVQSPRYKIIEKKQPVAFWCNPISGHNTLYWYLQNLGQGPELLIRYENEEAVDDSQLPKDRFSAERLKGVDSTLKIQPAELGDSAVYLCASSLYTLAGGNNEQFFGPGTRLTVL.